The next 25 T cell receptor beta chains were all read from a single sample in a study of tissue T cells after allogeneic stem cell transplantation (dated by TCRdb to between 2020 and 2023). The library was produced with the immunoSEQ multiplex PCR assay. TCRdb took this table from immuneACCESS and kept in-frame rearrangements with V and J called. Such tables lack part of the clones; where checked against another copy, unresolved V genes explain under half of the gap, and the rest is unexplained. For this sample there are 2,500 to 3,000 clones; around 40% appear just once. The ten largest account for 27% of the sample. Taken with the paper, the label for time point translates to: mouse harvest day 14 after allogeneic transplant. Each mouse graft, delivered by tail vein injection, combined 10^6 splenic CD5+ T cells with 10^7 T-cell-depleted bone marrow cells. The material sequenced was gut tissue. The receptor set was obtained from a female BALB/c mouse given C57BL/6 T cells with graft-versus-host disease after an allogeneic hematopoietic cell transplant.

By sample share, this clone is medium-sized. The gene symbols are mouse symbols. CDR3 region: CASRTGGNAEQFF. CDR3 DNA (partial): TGTGCCAGCAGGACTGGGGGGAATGCTGAGCAGTTC. The genes are TRBV15 and TRBJ2-1; TRBD2 matches at 10 bases. The CDR3 goes on 1 residue after the read ends, and that part is filled in from the germline J gene. The CDR3 is 13 amino acids. With V trimmed by 6 bases and J by 5 bases, 1 base remained unmatched. Germline V gene data show CDR1 as SGHND and CDR2 as FRSKSL.

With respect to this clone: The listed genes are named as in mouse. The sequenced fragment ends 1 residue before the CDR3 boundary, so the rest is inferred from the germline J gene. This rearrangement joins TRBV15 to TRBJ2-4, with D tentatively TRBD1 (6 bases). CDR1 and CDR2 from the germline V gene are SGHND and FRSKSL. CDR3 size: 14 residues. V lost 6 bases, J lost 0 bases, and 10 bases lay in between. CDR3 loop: CASSPGQSQNTLYF. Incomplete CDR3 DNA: TGTGCCAGCAGCCCCGGACAGAGTCAAAACACCTTGTAC.

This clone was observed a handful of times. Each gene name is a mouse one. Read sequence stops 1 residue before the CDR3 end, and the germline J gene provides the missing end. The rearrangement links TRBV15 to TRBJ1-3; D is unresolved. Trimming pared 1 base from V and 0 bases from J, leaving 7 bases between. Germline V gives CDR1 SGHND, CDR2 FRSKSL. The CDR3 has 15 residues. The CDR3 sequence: CASSLGQNSGNTLYF. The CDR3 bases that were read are TGTGCCAGCAGTTTAGGACAAAATTCTGGAAATACGCTCTAT.

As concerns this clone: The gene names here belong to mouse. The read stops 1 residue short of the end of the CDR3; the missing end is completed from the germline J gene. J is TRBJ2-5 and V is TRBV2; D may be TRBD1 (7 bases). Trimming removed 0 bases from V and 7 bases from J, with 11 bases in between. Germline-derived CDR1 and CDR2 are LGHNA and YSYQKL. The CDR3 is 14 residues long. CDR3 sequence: CASSQDKGANTQYF. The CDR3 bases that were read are TGTGCCAGCAGCCAAGACAAGGGGGCGAACACCCAGTAC. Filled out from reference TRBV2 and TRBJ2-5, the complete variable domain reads DPKIIQKPKYLVAVTGSEKILICEQYLGHNAMYWYRQSAKKPLEFMFSYSYQKLMDNQTASSRFQPQSSKKNHLDLQITALKPDDSATYFCASSQDKGANTQYFGPGTRLLVL.

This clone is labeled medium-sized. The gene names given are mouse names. CDR3 DNA, as far as it was read: TGTGCCAGCAGCCAAGATATGCTGGGGGCCTATGAACAGTAC. Translated, it gives CASSQDMLGAYEQY. The CDR3 in its entirety is CASSQDMLGAYEQYF. The rearrangement joins TRBV2 to TRBJ2-7; 7 nucleotides align to TRBD2. Read sequence stops 1 residue before the CDR3 end, and the germline J gene provides the missing end. V lost 0 bases to trimming and J lost 2 bases; unmatched junction nucleotides: 4. The germline CDR1 and CDR2 sequences are LGHNA and YSYQKL. The CDR3 is 15 amino acids.

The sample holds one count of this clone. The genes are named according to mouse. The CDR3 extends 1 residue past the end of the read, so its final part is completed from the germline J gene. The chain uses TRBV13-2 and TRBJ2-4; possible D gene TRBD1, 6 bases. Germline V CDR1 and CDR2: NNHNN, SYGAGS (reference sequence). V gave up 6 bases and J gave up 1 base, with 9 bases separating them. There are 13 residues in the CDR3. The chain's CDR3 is CASARQGQNTLYF. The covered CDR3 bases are TGTGCCAGCGCCCGACAGGGTCAAAACACCTTGTAC.

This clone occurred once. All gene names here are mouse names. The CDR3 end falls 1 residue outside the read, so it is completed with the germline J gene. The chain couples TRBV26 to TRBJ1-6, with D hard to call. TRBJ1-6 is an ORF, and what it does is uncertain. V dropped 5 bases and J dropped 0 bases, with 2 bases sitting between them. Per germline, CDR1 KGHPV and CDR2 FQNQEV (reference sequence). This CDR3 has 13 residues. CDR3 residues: CASSSSYNSPLYF. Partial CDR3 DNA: TGTGCCAGCAGTTCTTCCTATAATTCGCCCCTCTAC.

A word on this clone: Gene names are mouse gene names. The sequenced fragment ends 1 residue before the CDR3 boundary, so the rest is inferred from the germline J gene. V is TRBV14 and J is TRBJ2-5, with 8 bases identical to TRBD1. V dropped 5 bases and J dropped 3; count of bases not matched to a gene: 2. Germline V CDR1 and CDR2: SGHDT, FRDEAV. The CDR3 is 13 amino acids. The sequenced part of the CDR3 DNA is TGTGCCAGCAGCCGACAGGGGCAAGACACCCAGTAC. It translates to CASSRQGQDTQY. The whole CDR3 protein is CASSRQGQDTQYF. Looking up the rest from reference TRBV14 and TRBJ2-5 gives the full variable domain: EAGVTQSPRYAVLQEGQAVSFWCDPISGHDTLYWYQQPRDQGPQLLVYFRDEAVIDNSQLPSDRFSAVRPKGTNSTLKIQSAKQGDTATYLCASSRQGQDTQYFGPGTRLLVL.

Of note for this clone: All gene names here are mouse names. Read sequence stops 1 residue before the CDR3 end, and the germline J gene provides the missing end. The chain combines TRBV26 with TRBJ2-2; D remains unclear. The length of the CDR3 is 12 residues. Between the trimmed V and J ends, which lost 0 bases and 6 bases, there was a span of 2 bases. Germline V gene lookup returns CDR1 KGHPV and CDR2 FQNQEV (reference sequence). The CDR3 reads CASSLSPGQLYF. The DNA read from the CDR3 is TGTGCCAGCAGTCTGTCCCCCGGGCAGCTCTAC.

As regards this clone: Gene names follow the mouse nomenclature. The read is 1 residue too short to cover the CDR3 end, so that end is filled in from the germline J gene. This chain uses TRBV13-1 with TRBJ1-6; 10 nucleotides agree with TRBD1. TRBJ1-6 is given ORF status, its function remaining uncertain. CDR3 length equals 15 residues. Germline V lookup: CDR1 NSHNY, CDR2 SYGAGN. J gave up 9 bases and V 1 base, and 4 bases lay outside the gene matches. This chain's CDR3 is CASSDLTGGGSPLYF. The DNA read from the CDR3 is TGTGCCAGCAGTGATTTGACAGGGGGCGGTTCGCCCCTCTAC.

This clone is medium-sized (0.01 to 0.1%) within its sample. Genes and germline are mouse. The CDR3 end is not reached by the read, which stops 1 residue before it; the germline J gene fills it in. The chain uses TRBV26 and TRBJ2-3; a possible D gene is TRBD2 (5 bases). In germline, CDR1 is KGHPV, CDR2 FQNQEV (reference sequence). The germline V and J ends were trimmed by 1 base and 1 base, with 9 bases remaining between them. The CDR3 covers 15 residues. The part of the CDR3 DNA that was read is TGTGCCAGCAGTCTGTTGTGGGGAGGTGCAGAAACGCTGTAT. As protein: CASSLLWGGAETLY. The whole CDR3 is CASSLLWGGAETLYF.

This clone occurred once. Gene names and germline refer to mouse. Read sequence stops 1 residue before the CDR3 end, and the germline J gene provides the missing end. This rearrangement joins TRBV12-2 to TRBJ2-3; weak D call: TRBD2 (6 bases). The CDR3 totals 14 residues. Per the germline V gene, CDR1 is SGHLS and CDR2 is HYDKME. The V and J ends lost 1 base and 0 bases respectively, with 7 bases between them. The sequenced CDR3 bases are TGTGCCAGCTCTCTTCTGGGGAGTGCAGAAACGCTGTAT. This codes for CASSLLGSAETLY. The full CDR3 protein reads CASSLLGSAETLYF.

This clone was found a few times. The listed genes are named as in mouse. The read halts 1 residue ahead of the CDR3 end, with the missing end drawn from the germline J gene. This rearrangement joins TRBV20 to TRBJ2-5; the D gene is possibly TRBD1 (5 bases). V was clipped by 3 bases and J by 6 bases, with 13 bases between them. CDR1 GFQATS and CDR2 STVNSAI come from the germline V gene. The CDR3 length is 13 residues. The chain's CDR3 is CGASPQEEDTQYF. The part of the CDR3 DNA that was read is TGTGGTGCTAGTCCACAGGAGGAGGACACCCAGTAC. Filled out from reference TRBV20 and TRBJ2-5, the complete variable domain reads GALVYQYPRRTICKSGTSMRMECQAVGFQATSVAWYRQSPQKTFELIALSTVNSAIKYEQNFTQEKFPISHPNLSFSSMTVLNAYLEDRGLYLCGASPQEEDTQYFGPGTRLLVL.

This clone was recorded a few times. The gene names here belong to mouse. CDR3 loop: CASSLSGGRERLFF. CDR3 DNA (partial): TGTGCCAGCAGCTTATCAGGGGGCCGCGAAAGATTATTT. This chain connects TRBV3 to TRBJ1-4, with 8 bases identical to TRBD1. Sequencing ends 1 residue short of the CDR3 end; the germline J gene provides the rest. CDR3 size: 14 residues. Per germline, CDR1 SNHLY and CDR2 FYNGKV (reference sequence). Trimming cost V 2 bases and J 7 bases; bases outside gene matches: 3.

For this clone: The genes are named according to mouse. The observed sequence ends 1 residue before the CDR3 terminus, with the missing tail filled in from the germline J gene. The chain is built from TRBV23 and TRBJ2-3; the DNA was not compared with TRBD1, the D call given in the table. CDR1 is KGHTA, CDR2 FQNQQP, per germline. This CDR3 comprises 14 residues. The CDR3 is CSSSWDRGAETLYF. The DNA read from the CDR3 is TGCTCCAGCAGTTGGGACAGGGGGGCAGAAACGCTGTAT.

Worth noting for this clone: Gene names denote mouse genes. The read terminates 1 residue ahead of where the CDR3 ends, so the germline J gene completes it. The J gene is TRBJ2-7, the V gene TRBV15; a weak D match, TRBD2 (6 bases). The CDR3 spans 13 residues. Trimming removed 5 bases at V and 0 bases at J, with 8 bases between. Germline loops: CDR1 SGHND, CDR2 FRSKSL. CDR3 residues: CASSRDFSYEQYF. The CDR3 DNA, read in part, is TGTGCCAGCAGTCGGGACTTCTCCTATGAACAGTAC.

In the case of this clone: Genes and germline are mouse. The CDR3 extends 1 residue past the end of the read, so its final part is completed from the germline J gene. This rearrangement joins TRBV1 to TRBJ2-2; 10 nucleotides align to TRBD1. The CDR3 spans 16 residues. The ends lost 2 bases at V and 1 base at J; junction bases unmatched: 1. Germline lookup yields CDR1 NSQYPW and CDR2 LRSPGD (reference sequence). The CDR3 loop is CTCSARDRGNTGQLYF. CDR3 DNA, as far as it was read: TGCACCTGCAGTGCAAGGGACAGGGGAAACACCGGGCAGCTCTAC.

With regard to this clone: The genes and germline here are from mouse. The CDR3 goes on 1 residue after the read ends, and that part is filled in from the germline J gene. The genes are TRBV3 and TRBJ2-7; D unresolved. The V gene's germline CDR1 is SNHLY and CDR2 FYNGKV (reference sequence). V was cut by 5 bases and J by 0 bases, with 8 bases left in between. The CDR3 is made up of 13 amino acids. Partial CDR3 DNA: TGTGCCAGCAGCAGACAAAGCTCCTATGAACAGTAC. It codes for CASSRQSSYEQY. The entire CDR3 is CASSRQSSYEQYF. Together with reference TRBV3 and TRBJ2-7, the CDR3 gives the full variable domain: GPKVLQIPSHQIIDMGQMVTLNCDPVSNHLYFYWYKQILGQQMEFLVNFYNGKVMEKSKLFKDQFSVERPDGSYFTLKIQPTALEDSAVYFCASSRQSSYEQYFGPGTRLTVL.

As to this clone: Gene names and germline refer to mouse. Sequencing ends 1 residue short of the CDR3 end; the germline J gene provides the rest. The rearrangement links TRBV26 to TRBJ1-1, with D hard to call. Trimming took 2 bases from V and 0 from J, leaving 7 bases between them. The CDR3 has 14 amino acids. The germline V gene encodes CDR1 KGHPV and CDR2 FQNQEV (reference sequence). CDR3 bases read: TGTGCCAGCAGTCTGCGGGGAGCAAACACAGAAGTCTTC. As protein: CASSLRGANTEVF. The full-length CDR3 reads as CASSLRGANTEVFF.

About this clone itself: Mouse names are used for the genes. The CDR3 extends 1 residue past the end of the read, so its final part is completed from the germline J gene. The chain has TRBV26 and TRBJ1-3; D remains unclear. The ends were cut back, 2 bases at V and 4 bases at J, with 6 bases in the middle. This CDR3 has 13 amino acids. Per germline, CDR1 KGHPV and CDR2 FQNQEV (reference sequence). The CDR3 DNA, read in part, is TGTGCCAGCAGTCTGATCAGGGGAAATACGCTCTAT. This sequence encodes CASSLIRGNTLY. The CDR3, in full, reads CASSLIRGNTLYF.

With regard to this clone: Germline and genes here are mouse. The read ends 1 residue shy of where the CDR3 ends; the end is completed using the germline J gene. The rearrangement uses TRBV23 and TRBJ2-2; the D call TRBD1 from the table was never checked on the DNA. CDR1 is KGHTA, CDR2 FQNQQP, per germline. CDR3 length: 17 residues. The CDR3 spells CSSSQSLGQANTGQLYF. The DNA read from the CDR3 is TGCTCCAGCAGTCAATCGTTGGGACAAGCAAACACCGGGCAGCTCTAC.

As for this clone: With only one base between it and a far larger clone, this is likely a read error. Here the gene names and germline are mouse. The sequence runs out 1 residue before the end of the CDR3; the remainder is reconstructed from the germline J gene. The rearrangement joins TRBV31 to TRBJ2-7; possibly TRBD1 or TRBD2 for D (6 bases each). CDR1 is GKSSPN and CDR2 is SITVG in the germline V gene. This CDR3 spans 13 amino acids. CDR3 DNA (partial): TGTCCCTGGAGTCTAAGGGGGGACTATGAACAGTAC. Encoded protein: CPWSLRGDYEQY. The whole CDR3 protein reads CPWSLRGDYEQYF.

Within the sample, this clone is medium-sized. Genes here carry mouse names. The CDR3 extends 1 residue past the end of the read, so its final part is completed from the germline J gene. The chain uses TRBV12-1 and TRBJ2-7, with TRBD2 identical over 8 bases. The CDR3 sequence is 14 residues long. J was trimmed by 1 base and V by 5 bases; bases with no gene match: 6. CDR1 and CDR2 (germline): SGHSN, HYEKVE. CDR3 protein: CASLTGAFSYEQYF. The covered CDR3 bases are TGTGCCAGCTTGACTGGGGCCTTTTCCTATGAACAGTAC.

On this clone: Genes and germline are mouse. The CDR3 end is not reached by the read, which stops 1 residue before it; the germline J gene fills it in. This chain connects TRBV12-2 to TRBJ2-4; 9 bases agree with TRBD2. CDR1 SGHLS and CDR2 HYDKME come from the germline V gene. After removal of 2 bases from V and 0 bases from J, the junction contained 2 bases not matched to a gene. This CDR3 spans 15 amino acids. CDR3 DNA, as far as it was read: TGTGCCAGCTCTCCGACTGGGGGTAGTCAAAACACCTTGTAC. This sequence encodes CASSPTGGSQNTLY. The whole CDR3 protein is CASSPTGGSQNTLYF.

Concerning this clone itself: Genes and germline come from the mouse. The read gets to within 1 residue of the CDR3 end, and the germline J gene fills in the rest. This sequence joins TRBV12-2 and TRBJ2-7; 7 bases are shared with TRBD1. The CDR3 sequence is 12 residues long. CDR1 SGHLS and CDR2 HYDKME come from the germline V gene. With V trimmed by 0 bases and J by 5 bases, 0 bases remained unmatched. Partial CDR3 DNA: TGTGCCAGCTCTCTCGGGACAGATGAACAGTAC. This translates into CASSLGTDEQY. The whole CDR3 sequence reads CASSLGTDEQYF.